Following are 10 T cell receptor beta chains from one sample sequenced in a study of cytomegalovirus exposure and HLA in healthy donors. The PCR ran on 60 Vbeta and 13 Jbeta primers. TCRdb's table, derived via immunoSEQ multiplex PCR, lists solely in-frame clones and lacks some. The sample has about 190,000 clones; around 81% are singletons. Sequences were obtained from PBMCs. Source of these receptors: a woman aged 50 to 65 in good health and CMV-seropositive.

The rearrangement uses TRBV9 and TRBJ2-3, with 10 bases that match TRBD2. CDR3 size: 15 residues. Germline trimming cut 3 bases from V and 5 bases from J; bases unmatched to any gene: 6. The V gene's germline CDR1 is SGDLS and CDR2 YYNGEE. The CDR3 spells CASSASGGGGDTQYF. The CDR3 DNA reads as TGTGCCAGCAGCGCTAGCGGGGGAGGTGGAGATACGCAGTATTTT.

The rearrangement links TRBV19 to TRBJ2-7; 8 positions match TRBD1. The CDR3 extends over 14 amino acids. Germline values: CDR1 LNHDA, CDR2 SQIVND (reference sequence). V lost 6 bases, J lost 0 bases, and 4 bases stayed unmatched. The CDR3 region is CASRRTGSSYEQYF. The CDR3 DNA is TGTGCCAGTAGGAGGACAGGGAGCTCCTACGAGCAGTACTTC. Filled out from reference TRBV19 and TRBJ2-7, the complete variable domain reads DGGITQSPKYLFRKEGQNVTLSCEQNLNHDAMYWYRQDPGQGLRLIYYSQIVNDFQKGDIAEGYSVSREKKESFPLTVTSAQKNPTAFYLCASRRTGSSYEQYFGPGTRLTVT.

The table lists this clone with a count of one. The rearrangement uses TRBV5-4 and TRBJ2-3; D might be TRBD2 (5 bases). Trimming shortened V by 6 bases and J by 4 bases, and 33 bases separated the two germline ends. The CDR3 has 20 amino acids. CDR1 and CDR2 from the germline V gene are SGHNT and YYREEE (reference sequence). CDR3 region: CASTDRGGSTRLPTPDTQYF. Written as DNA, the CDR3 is TGTGCCAGCACCGATCGGGGTGGGTCGACACGTCTCCCCACCCCAGATACGCAGTATTTT.

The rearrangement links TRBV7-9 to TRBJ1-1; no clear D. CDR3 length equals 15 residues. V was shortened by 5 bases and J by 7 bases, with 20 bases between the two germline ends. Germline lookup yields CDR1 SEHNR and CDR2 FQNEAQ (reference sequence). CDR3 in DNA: TGTGCCAGCAGCCCAAGCGAGACCCCTTACATTGAAGCTTTCTTT. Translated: CASSPSETPYIEAFF.

This CDR3 is CASSSQGYFMNTEAFF. Written as DNA, the CDR3 is TGTGCCAGCAGTTCACAGGGTTACTTCATGAACACTGAAGCTTTCTTT. The gene calls are TRBV6-5 and TRBJ1-1, with D possibly matching TRBD1 (6 bases). V lost 4 bases and J 0 bases, leaving 15 bases between the germline ends. The CDR3 consists of 16 residues. Germline V lookup: CDR1 MNHEY, CDR2 SVGAGI.

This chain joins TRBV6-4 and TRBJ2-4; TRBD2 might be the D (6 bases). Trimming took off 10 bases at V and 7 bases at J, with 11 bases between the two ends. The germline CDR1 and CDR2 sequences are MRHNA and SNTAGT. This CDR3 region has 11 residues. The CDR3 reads CANAAGNIQYF. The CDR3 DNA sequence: TGTGCCAACGCGGCGGGGAACATTCAGTACTTC.

The CDR3 DNA follows: TGCGCCAGCAGCGCTAGACTCCCGGGACAGAATAATTCACCCCTCCACTTT. Amino acid sequence: CASSARLPGQNNSPLHF. The rearrangement joins TRBV5-1 to TRBJ1-6, with 7 bases identical to TRBD1. The length of the CDR3 is 17 residues. Per germline, CDR1 SGHRS and CDR2 YFSETQ. Trimming took 4 bases from V and 5 from J; bases not matched to a gene: 12.

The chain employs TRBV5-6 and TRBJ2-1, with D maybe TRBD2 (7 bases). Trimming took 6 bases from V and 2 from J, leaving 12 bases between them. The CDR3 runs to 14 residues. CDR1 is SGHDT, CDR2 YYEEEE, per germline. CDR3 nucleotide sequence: TGTGCCAGCACCGGGGGGACAACCTACAATGAGCAGTTCTTC. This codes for CASTGGTTYNEQFF.

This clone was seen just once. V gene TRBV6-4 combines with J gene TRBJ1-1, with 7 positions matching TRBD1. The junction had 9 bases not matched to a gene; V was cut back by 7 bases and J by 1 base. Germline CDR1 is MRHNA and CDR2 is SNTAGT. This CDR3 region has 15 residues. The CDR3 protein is CASKKEGAGNTEAFF. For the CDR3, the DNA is TGTGCCAGCAAAAAGGAGGGGGCGGGGAACACTGAAGCTTTCTTT.

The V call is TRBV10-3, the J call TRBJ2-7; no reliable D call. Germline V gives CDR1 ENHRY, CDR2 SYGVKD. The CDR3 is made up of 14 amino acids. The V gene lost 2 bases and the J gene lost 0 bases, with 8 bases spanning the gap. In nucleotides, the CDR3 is TGTGCCATCAGTGAGGGTGGCAGCTCCTACGAGCAGTACTTC. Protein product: CAISEGGSSYEQYF.